These T cell receptor beta chains were read from a single sample in a study of metastatic and nonmetastatic thyroid tumors. MiXCR reprocessed the PCR reads for TCRdb. This sample carries about 24,000 clones, around 21% of them seen once, and the ten largest clones take roughly 13%. Specimen: blood. The receptors stem from a male donor with papillary thyroid cancer or a benign thyroid nodule (not recorded which). Some clones in this sample may be carry-over from other donors' samples. The CDR3 runs from the conserved cysteine through the conserved F or W. D genes are given only for firm matches. Clone size is not always given. Where it is, it says once, few, many or a class for expanded clones.

NA,TRBV6-5,TRBJ2-6,many,TGTGCCAGCAGTTACTCGGGGGGGCTTGGGGCCAACGTCCTGACTTTC,CASSYSGGLGANVLTF
TRBD1,TRBV5-6,TRBJ2-7,many,TGTGCCAGCAGCTCGAACGACTTAGGGGGACAGGGGACGTACGAGCAGTACTTC,CASSSNDLGGQGTYEQYF
NA,TRBV7-8,TRBJ2-7,many,TGTGCCAGCAGCAGAAACAGGGTGAACTACGAGCAGTACTTC,CASSRNRVNYEQYF
TRBD2,TRBV15,TRBJ2-7,few,TGTGCCAGCAGGGAAACTAGCGACTACGAGCAGTACTTC,CASRETSDYEQYF
NA,TRBV9,TRBJ2-7,NA,TGTGCCAGCAGCGTAGTGGGAGGTACGATCGAGCATTACTTC,CASSVVGGTIEHYF
NA,TRBV12-3/TRBV12-4,TRBJ2-5,few,TGTGCCAGCAGTTTAACAAGGGGCGAGACCCAGTACTTC,CASSLTRGETQYF
TRBD1,TRBV20-1,TRBJ2-1,medium-sized,TGCAGTGCTCAGAAGCGGACAGGGGGCGTTTATGAGCAGTTCTTC,CSAQKRTGGVYEQFF
NA,TRBV28,TRBJ2-5,NA,TGTGCCAGCTCGTGGGTGTGGGTCCAAGAGACCCAGTACTTC,CASSWVWVQETQYF
TRBD1,TRBV6-1,TRBJ1-2,NA,TGTGCCAGCAGCGCCGGGACAGGGGCGTTAGGCTACACATTC,CASSAGTGALGYTF
TRBD2,TRBV10-3,TRBJ2-1,many,TGTGCCATCAGGCCTAGCGGGAGCCTTGAGCAGTTCTTC,CAIRPSGSLEQFF